A selection of T cell receptor beta chains follows, all from one sample in a study of T-cell reconstitution after alpha-beta-depleted transplantation in children. TCRdb independently ran MiXCR on the PCR reads; one entry per CDR3 protein. Among about 980,000 distinct CDR3 sequences listed, about 26% were seen once. Sequencing was performed on PBMCs, mostly from graft donor cells, taken 360 days after TCRalphabeta/CD19-depleted stem cell transplant. These receptors originate from a boy under two years old who had a stem cell transplant for SCID, so the T cells may come from the graft donor. The CDR3 runs from the conserved cysteine through the conserved F or W. The D gene is left open where the match is weak. Clone size, where shown, is once, few, many, or a class for clones that have expanded.

V	J	size	D	CDR3	DNA
TRBV7-2	TRBJ1-1	many	.	CASSSRVGGAEAFF	TGTGCCAGCAGCTCGAGGGTTGGTGGTGCTGAAGCTTTCTTT
TRBV29-1	TRBJ2-7	.	TRBD1	CSVGTVEYEQYF	TGCAGCGTCGGGACAGTAGAATACGAGCAGTACTTC
TRBV5-1	TRBJ2-3	few	.	CASSPRQTSTDTQYF	TGCGCCAGCAGCCCCCGCCAAACTAGCACAGATACGCAGTATTTT
TRBV5-1	TRBJ2-3	once	.	CASSLGAIPRDTQYF	TGCGCCAGCAGCTTGGGGGCTATCCCCCGAGATACGCAGTATTTT
TRBV4-2	TRBJ2-7	.	TRBD2	CASSQDQAGADLYYEQYF	TGTGCCAGCAGCCAAGATCAAGCGGGGGCCGACCTGTATTACGAGCAGTACTTC
TRBV10-3	TRBJ1-2	.	TRBD1	CAISERQGGDIAGGYTF	TGTGCCATCAGTGAAAGACAGGGGGGAGATATAGCCGGTGGCTACACCTTC
TRBV20-1	TRBJ2-3	.	.	CSANTGADTQYF	TGCAGTGCTAATACGGGGGCAGATACGCAGTATTTT
TRBV4-2	TRBJ1-1	.	.	CASSQDLQLNTEAFF	TGTGCCAGCAGCCAAGATTTGCAGTTGAACACTGAAGCTTTCTTT
TRBV14	TRBJ1-6	.	.	CASSQSGGNNSPLHF	TGTGCCAGCAGCCAATCCGGGGGGAATAATTCACCCCTCCACTTT
TRBV25-1	TRBJ2-1	few	.	CASSGRHQRGQFF	TGTGCCAGCAGTGGCCGACACCAAAGGGGGCAGTTCTTC
TRBV7-6	TRBJ2-5	.	TRBD1	CASSLTIGTGGGTQYF	TGTGCCAGCAGCTTGACGATAGGGACAGGGGGTGGGACCCAGTACTTC
TRBV27	TRBJ1-6	.	.	CASRSGSGASPLHF	TGTGCCAGCAGGAGTGGGTCGGGGGCCAGCCCCCTCCACTTT